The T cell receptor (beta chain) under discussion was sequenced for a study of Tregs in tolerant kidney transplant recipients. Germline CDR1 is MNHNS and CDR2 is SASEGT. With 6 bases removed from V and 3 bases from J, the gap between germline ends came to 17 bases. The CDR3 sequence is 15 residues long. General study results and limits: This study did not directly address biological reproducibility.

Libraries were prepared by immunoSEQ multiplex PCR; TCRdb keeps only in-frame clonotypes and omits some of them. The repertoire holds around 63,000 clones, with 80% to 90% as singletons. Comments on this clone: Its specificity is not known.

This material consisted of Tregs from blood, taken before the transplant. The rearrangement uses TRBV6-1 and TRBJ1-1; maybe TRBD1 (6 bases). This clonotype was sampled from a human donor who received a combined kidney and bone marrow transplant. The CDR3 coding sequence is TGTGCCAGCAGGACATACAGGGCCTTGGACACTGAAGCTTTCTTT. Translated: CASRTYRALDTEAFF.